The 20 T cell receptor beta chains presented below share a single source sample, sequenced in a study of blood T cell repertoires in COVID-19. Profiling relied on immunoSEQ multiplex PCR, and the TCRdb table lists in-frame clones only, not all of them. This table has around 200,000 clones, nearly 85% appearing once. Sequenced: peripheral blood. Source of these receptors: a woman aged 25 to 39 with COVID-19, enrolled during active disease.

The gene calls are TRBV9 and TRBJ2-4, with 14 bases that match TRBD2. The CDR3 runs 18 residues. V dropped 4 bases and J dropped 6; count of bases not matched to a gene: 12. CDR1 and CDR2 (germline): SGDLS, YYNGEE. CDR3 in DNA: TGTGCCAGCAGCCGGACTAGCGGGAGGCCAAAGGGGATAAACATTCAGTACTTC. Its protein is CASSRTSGRPKGINIQYF.

This chain links TRBV3-1 (or the pseudogene TRBV3-2) with TRBJ2-1; D remains ambiguous. Germline V lookup: CDR1 LGHDT, CDR2 YNNKEL (reference sequence). The CDR3 covers 14 residues. The V end lost 0 bases, the J end lost 4 bases, and 7 bases lay between the germline ends. CDR3 bases: TGTGCCAGCAGCCAAGAGTGGAGTTACAATGAGCAGTTCTTC. This gives the protein CASSQEWSYNEQFF.

The rearrangement joins TRBV19 to TRBJ2-7; 8 bases match TRBD2. The CDR3 is made up of 15 amino acids. Germline lookup yields CDR1 LNHDA and CDR2 SQIVND (reference sequence). Trimming cost V 5 bases and J 2 bases; bases outside gene matches: 8. The CDR3: CASSVLAGPTYEQYF. CDR3 DNA sequence: TGTGCCAGTAGTGTTCTAGCGGGTCCGACCTACGAGCAGTACTTC.

V is TRBV3-1 (or the pseudogene TRBV3-2) and J is TRBJ2-7; a possible D gene is TRBD1 (6 bases). Trimming shortened V by 1 base and J by 3 bases, and 16 bases separated the two germline ends. This CDR3 has 16 residues. Germline V gives CDR1 LGHDT, CDR2 YNNKEL (reference sequence). The CDR3 here is CASSQAYWDTHYEQYF. CDR3 DNA sequence: TGTGCCAGCAGCCAAGCCTATTGGGACACCCACTACGAGCAGTACTTC.

V gene TRBV4-2 combines with J gene TRBJ2-2; D is ambiguous. CDR3 size: 13 residues. Deletions cut 0 bases from V and 11 bases from J, with 10 bases between. CDR1 is LGHNA and CDR2 is YNFKEQ in the germline V gene. CDR3 nucleotide sequence: TGTGCCAGCAGCCAAGATATCCTGGGCGAGCTGTTTTTT. Translated: CASSQDILGELFF.

The chain is built from TRBV6-2 or TRBV6-3 and TRBJ2-3; TRBD2 aligns across 9 bases. J lost 6 bases, V lost 4 bases, and 8 bases had no gene match. The CDR3 contains 15 residues. The V gene's germline CDR1 is MNHEY and CDR2 SVGEGT. The DNA for the CDR3 is TGTGCCAGCAGTTTGGTTTCGAGCGGGGGGGATACGCAGTATTTT. Amino acids: CASSLVSSGGDTQYF.

This clone was seen a single time. This sequence joins TRBV11-3 and TRBJ1-1, with D possibly being TRBD1 (5 bases). Looked up from germline, CDR1 is SGHNT and CDR2 is YENEEA. V lost 0 bases to trimming and J lost 11 bases, with 13 bases between them. The CDR3 spans 13 residues. In nucleotides, the CDR3 is TGTGCCAGCAGCTTAGATGGGCAGGGAAGGGCTTTCTTT. This translates into CASSLDGQGRAFF.

This clone came up a few times. The gene calls are TRBV7-2 and TRBJ1-3, with TRBD1 as a possible D gene (5 bases). The length of the CDR3 is 15 residues. Germline V gives CDR1 SGHTA, CDR2 FQGNSA. Trimming took off 0 bases at V and 10 bases at J, with 16 bases between the two ends. The CDR3 nucleotides are TGTGCCAGCAGCTTAGCGCAGGGCCCAGGCTCGACCATATATTTT. Amino acid sequence: CASSLAQGPGSTIYF.

This clone was detected only once. The V and J genes are TRBV28 and TRBJ2-7, with 9 bases matching TRBD1. CDR3 length: 14 amino acids. J gave up 9 bases and V 8 bases, and 14 bases lay outside the gene matches. Germline V lookup: CDR1 MDHEN, CDR2 SYDVKM. In nucleotides, the CDR3 is TGTGCCAGCCGAGGACCGGGACAGGGTGTAGGGCAGTACTTC. Translated, it gives CASRGPGQGVGQYF.

A few counts support this clone. In the same sample, other DNA sequences code for this CDR3. This rearrangement joins TRBV7-9 to TRBJ2-3; weak D call: TRBD2 (6 bases). V dropped 4 bases and J dropped 0 bases, with 11 bases sitting between them. Germline V gene lookup returns CDR1 SEHNR and CDR2 FQNEAQ (reference sequence). The CDR3 sequence is 15 residues long. The CDR3 loop reads CASSSRLESTDTQYF. CDR3 in DNA: TGTGCCAGCAGCTCCCGACTAGAAAGCACAGATACGCAGTATTTT. The full variable domain, in which reference TRBV7-9 and TRBJ2-3 provide the parts outside the CDR3, is DTGVSQNPRHKITKRGQNVTFRCDPISEHNRLYWYRQTLGQGPEFLTYFQNEAQLEKSRLLSDRFSAERPKGSFSTLEIQRTEQGDSAMYLCASSSRLESTDTQYFGPGTRLTVL.

In the case of this clone: One junction end disagrees with the germline gene, perhaps due to a read error. The chain has TRBV6-1 and TRBJ2-1, with 11 bases fitting TRBD2. The CDR3 spans 13 residues. The germline V gene encodes CDR1 MNHNS and CDR2 SASEGT. The CDR3 bases are TGTGCCAGCAGTGTAGCGGGGGGGCCGAAAGAGCTCTTC. Protein product: CASSVAGGPKELF.

CDR3 in amino acids: CASSLYAGHNYGYTF. The CDR3 bases are TGTGCCAGCAGTTTATACGCCGGACATAACTATGGCTACACCTTC. This chain joins TRBV27 and TRBJ1-2; D is perhaps TRBD1 (5 bases). The ends were cut back, 1 base at V and 1 base at J, with 10 bases in the middle. The CDR3 is 15 amino acids. In germline, CDR1 is MNHEY, CDR2 SMNVEV (reference sequence).

The chain joins TRBV5-1 to TRBJ2-2; TRBD2 matches 7 bases. Germline CDR1 is SGHRS and CDR2 is YFSETQ. The CDR3 has 17 residues. J was trimmed by 3 bases and V by 0 bases; bases with no gene match: 8. The CDR3 here is CASSLDSGLGYTGELFF. DNA for the CDR3: TGCGCCAGCAGCTTGGATTCCGGACTAGGCTACACCGGGGAGCTGTTTTTT.

This chain uses TRBV3-1 (or the pseudogene TRBV3-2) with TRBJ2-5; unclear D gene. From germline, CDR1 is LGHDT and CDR2 YNNKEL (reference sequence). V shed 0 bases and J shed 7 bases, with 9 bases lying between them. The CDR3 loop spans 13 amino acids. The CDR3 here is CASSQDPSGTQYF. The CDR3 DNA reads as TGTGCCAGCAGCCAAGACCCCTCAGGGACCCAGTACTTC.

This clone appeared once. This chain connects TRBV5-1 to TRBJ1-6; D not certain. Germline CDR1 SGHRS, CDR2 YFSETQ. The CDR3 is made up of 16 amino acids. Trimming shortened V by 0 bases and J by 5 bases, and 12 bases separated the two germline ends. The DNA for the CDR3 is TGCGCCAGCAGCTTGGGATTCGCCGGGAATAATTCACCCCTCCACTTT. It yields the protein CASSLGFAGNNSPLHF.

The chain carries TRBV4-3 and TRBJ2-1; 16 bases align to TRBD2. After removal of 0 bases from V and 0 bases from J, the junction contained 8 bases not matched to a gene. CDR1 and CDR2 (germline): LGHNA, YSLEER. The CDR3 consists of 21 residues. CDR3 in DNA: TGCGCCAGCAGCCAAGATCTGGGACTAGCGGGAGGGGTCGTCTCCTACAATGAGCAGTTCTTC. Its protein product is CASSQDLGLAGGVVSYNEQFF.

This clone showed up just once. The chain couples TRBV6-5 to TRBJ2-5, with TRBD2 identical over 9 bases. V shed 2 bases and J 5 bases; nucleotides not matched to a gene: 6. The germline V gene has CDR1 MNHEY and CDR2 SVGAGI. The CDR3 is 15 amino acids. CDR3 nucleotide sequence: TGTGCCAGCAGTTACGGCGGGGGGGCCAGGGAGACCCAGTACTTC. It is translated as CASSYGGGARETQYF.

The chain combines TRBV9 with TRBJ2-5; D gene unclear. V was cut by 3 bases and J by 4 bases, with 16 bases left in between. This CDR3 spans 15 amino acids. CDR1 and CDR2 from the germline V gene are SGDLS and YYNGEE. CDR3 residues: CASSAMPTPGETQYF. DNA of the CDR3: TGTGCCAGCAGCGCCATGCCTACGCCGGGAGAGACCCAGTACTTC.

As for this clone: A read error may produce the germline difference seen at one junction end. The chain couples TRBV28 to TRBJ2-7; 8 nucleotides line up with TRBD2. The CDR3 covers 14 residues. Germline lookup yields CDR1 MDHEN and CDR2 SYDVKM. This CDR3 reads CASSSPGGSYAQYF. The CDR3 nucleotides are TGTGCCAGCAGTTCTCCGGGAGGGTCCTACGCGCAGTACTTC.

The gene calls are TRBV9 and TRBJ1-2; no definite D call. Trimming took 0 bases from V and 6 from J, leaving 15 bases between them. The CDR3 contains 15 residues. Germline V gene data show CDR1 as SGDLS and CDR2 as YYNGEE. The CDR3 loop is CASSVEAVLRDGYTF. CDR3 DNA sequence: TGTGCCAGCAGCGTAGAGGCGGTCCTACGGGATGGCTACACCTTC.